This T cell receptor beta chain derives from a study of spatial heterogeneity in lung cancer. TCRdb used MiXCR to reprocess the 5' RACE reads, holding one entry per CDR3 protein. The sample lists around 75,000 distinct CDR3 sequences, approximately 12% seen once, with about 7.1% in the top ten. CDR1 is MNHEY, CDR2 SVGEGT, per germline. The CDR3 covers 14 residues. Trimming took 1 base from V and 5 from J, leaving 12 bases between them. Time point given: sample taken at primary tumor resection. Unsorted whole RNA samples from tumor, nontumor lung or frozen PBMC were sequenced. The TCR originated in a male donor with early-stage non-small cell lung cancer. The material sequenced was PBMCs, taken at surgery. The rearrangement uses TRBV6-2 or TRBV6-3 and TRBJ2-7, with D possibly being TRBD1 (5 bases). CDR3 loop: CASSYWGREDEQYF. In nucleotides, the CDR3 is TGTGCCAGCAGTTACTGGGGCAGGGAAGACGAGCAGTACTTC.